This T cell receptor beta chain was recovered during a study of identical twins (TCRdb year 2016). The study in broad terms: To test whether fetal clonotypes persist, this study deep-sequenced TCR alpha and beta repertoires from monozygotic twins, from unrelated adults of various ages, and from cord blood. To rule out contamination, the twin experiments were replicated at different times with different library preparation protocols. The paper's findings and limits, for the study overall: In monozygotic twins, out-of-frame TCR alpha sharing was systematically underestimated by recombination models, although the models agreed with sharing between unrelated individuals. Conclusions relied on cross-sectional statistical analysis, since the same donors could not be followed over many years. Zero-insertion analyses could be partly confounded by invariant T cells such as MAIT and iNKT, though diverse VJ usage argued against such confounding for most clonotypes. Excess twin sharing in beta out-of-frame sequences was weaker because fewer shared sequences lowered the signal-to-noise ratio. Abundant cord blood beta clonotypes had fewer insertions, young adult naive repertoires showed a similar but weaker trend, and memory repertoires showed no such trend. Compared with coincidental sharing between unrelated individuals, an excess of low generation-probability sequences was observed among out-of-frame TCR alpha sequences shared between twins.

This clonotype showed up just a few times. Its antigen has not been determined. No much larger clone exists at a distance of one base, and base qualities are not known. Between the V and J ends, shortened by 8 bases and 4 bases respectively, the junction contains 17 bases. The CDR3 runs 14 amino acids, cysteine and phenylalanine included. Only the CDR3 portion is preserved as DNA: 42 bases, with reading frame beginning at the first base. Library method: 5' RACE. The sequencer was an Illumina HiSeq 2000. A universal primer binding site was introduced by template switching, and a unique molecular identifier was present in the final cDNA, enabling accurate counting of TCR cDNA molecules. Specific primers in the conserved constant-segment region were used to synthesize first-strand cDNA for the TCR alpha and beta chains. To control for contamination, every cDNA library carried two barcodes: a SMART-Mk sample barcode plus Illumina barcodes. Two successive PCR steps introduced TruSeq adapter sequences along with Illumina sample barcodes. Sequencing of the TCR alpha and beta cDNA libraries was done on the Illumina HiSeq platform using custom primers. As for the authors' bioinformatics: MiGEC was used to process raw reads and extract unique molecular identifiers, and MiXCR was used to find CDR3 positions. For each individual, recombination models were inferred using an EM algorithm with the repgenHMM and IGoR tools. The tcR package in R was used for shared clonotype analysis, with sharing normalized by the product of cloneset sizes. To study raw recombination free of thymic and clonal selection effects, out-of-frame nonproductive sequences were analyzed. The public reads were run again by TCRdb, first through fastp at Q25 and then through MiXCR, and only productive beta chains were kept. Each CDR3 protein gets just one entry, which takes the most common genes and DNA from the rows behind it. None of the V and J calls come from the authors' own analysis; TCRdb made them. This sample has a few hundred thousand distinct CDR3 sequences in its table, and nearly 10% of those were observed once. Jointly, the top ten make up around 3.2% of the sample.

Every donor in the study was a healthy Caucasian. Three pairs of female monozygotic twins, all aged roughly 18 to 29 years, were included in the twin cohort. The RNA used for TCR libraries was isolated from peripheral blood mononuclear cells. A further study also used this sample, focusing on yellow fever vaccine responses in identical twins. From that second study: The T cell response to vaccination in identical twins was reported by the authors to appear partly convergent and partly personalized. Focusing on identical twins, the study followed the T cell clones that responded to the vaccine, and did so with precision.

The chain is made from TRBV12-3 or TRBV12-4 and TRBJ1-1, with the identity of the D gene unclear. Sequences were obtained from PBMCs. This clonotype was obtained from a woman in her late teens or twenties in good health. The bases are TGTGCCAGCTCGCTGCGCGGGGAGGGCACTGAAGCTTTCTTT. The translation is CASSLRGEGTEAFF.